This TCR beta chain was captured by sequencing in a study of patients and donors after allogeneic stem cell transplantation. This clonotype has a handful of counts. This CDR3 is 16 amino acids long. Germline V gene lookup returns CDR1 MNHEY and CDR2 SVGEGT. After removal of 6 bases from V and 3 bases from J, the junction contained 11 bases not matched to a gene. TCRdb reanalysed the RT-PCR reads using MiXCR and keeps one entry per CDR3 protein. The sample lists 800,000 to 1,000,000 distinct CDR3 sequences, about 20% occurring once. This clonotype was sampled from a human donor who was either an allogeneic HSCT recipient or a stem cell or donor lymphocyte infusion donor (not recorded which). It is not recorded whose cells these are; they may come from a transplant donor. The chain is built from TRBV6-2 or TRBV6-3 and TRBJ1-5; the match to TRBD1 covers 7 bases. The sequenced sample consisted of blood, either unsorted or a sorted T cell fraction (not recorded which). The CDR3 DNA reads TGTGCCAGCAGCGAGGAAAGACAGGGTTTCAATCAGCCCCAGCATTTT. It is translated as CASSEERQGFNQPQHF.